The rows below give T cell receptor beta chains drawn from one sample of a study of blood T cell repertoires in COVID-19. The method was immunoSEQ multiplex PCR; TCRdb's version includes in-frame clones alone and lacks a portion of them. The table includes around 150,000 clones, more than 80% detected once. The sequenced material came from peripheral blood. The receptors were sampled from a human donor in a cohort sampled during active COVID-19. The CDR3 runs from the conserved cysteine through the conserved F or W. The D gene is left open where the match is weak. Clone sizes are given selectively: once, few, many, or a class where the clone is expanded.

J: TRBJ1-2
size: NA
V: TRBV7-2
D: TRBD1
CDR3: CASSLVPGGLYGYTF
DNA: TGTGCCAGCAGCTTAGTTCCAGGGGGCCTCTATGGCTACACCTTC

J: TRBJ2-5
size: many
V: TRBV6-2/TRBV6-3
D: TRBD1
CDR3: CASSYAGTGETQYF
DNA: TGTGCCAGCAGTTACGCCGGGACAGGAGAGACCCAGTACTTC

J: TRBJ2-7
size: NA
V: TRBV18
D: NA
CDR3: CASSLKGGQGTYEQYF
DNA: TGTGCCAGCTCATTAAAAGGCGGCCAGGGCACCTACGAGCAGTACTTC

J: TRBJ2-7
size: many
V: TRBV7-9
D: TRBD2
CDR3: CASSVSGGASYEQYF
DNA: TGTGCCAGCAGCGTTAGCGGGGGGGCCTCCTACGAGCAGTACTTC

J: TRBJ2-1
size: NA
V: TRBV28
D: TRBD1
CDR3: CASRHRADRSNNEQFF
DNA: TGTGCCAGCAGGCACAGAGCGGACAGGAGTAACAATGAGCAGTTCTTC

J: TRBJ2-1
size: few
V: TRBV12-1
D: NA
CDR3: CASSDPGGPTYNEQFF
DNA: TGTGCCAGCAGCGACCCGGGCGGGCCCACCTACAATGAGCAGTTCTTC

J: TRBJ2-1
size: NA
V: TRBV20-1
D: TRBD2
CDR3: CSASPLAGGDNEQFF
DNA: TGCAGTGCTAGTCCCCTAGCGGGAGGAGACAATGAGCAGTTCTTC

J: TRBJ1-1
size: few
V: TRBV6-5
D: TRBD1
CDR3: CASSYRQGAVNTEAFF
DNA: TGTGCCAGCAGTTACAGGCAGGGGGCGGTGAACACTGAAGCTTTCTTT

J: TRBJ2-7
size: NA
V: TRBV5-6
D: NA
CDR3: CASSLVFGSYEQYF
DNA: TGTGCCAGCAGCTTGGTTTTCGGCTCCTACGAGCAGTACTTC

J: TRBJ2-5
size: once
V: TRBV3-1/TRBV3-2
D: TRBD1
CDR3: CASSHTLPGGTGETQYF
DNA: TGTGCCAGCAGCCACACGCTGCCAGGGGGCACGGGAGAGACCCAGTACTTC

J: TRBJ2-7
size: NA
V: TRBV6-2/TRBV6-3
D: TRBD2
CDR3: CASSSRGGWSYEQYF
DNA: TGTGCCAGCAGTTCCCGCGGGGGGTGGTCCTACGAGCAGTACTTC

J: TRBJ1-6
size: NA
V: TRBV27
D: NA
CDR3: CASRGLQGWERYNSPLHF
DNA: TGTGCCAGCAGGGGACTACAGGGCTGGGAGAGGTATAATTCACCCCTCCACTTT

J: TRBJ1-4
size: NA
V: TRBV7-9
D: NA
CDR3: CASSPRGGAATNEKLFF
DNA: TGTGCCAGCAGCCCTCGTGGGGGGGCTGCAACTAATGAAAAACTGTTTTTT

J: TRBJ2-3
size: NA
V: TRBV28
D: TRBD1
CDR3: CASSPGQPTDTQYF
DNA: TGTGCCAGCAGCCCGGGACAGCCCACAGATACGCAGTATTTT

J: TRBJ2-7
size: NA
V: TRBV7-2
D: NA
CDR3: CASSLETGSYEQYF
DNA: TGTGCCAGCAGCCTAGAGACTGGCTCCTACGAGCAGTACTTC

J: TRBJ2-7
size: NA
V: TRBV2
D: NA
CDR3: CASRRGQLTLTYEQYF
DNA: TGTGCCAGCAGGCGGGGGCAATTAACATTAACCTACGAGCAGTACTTC

J: TRBJ2-7
size: NA
V: TRBV11-2
D: NA
CDR3: CASSFGRAPGGEQYF
DNA: TGTGCCAGCAGCTTCGGGCGGGCCCCAGGTGGGGAGCAGTACTTC

J: TRBJ1-3
size: NA
V: TRBV21-1
D: NA
CDR3: CASSKVGDSRSGNTIYF
DNA: TGTGCCAGCAGCAAAGTTGGGGACAGTCGCTCTGGAAACACCATATATTTT

J: TRBJ2-2
size: NA
V: TRBV5-1
D: NA
CDR3: CASSVQGGPGELFF
DNA: TGCGCCAGCAGCGTCCAGGGAGGTCCCGGGGAGCTGTTTTTT

J: TRBJ2-1
size: NA
V: TRBV4-1
D: TRBD2
CDR3: CASTFKDSGGPYNEQFF
DNA: TGCGCCAGCACCTTTAAAGACAGCGGGGGCCCCTACAATGAGCAGTTCTTC

J: TRBJ1-4
size: few
V: TRBV28
D: TRBD1
CDR3: CASTPTGGIEKLFF
DNA: TGTGCCAGCACCCCTACAGGGGGTATTGAAAAACTGTTTTTT

J: TRBJ2-7
size: once
V: TRBV6-2/TRBV6-3
D: NA
CDR3: CASSYDRPYEQYF
DNA: TGTGCCAGCAGTTACGACAGACCCTACGAGCAGTACTTC

J: TRBJ1-1
size: NA
V: TRBV6-2/TRBV6-3
D: NA
CDR3: CASIPRGGGMNTEAFF
DNA: TGTGCCAGCATCCCCCGCGGGGGGGGCATGAACACTGAAGCTTTCTTT

J: TRBJ2-1
size: NA
V: TRBV11-1
D: TRBD1
CDR3: CASSLFGDSNNEQFF
DNA: TGTGCCAGCAGCTTGTTTGGGGACAGCAACAATGAGCAGTTCTTC

J: TRBJ2-1
size: NA
V: TRBV7-2
D: NA
CDR3: CASSSSSGEQFF
DNA: TGTGCCAGCAGCTCGTCTTCCGGTGAGCAGTTCTTC

J: TRBJ2-5
size: NA
V: TRBV5-1
D: NA
CDR3: CASTQGQQETQYF
DNA: TGCGCCAGCACCCAGGGCCAGCAAGAGACCCAGTACTTC

J: TRBJ2-7
size: NA
V: TRBV25-1
D: TRBD1
CDR3: CASRDDRVYEQYF
DNA: TGTGCCAGCAGGGATGACAGGGTCTACGAGCAGTACTTC

J: TRBJ2-1
size: NA
V: TRBV14
D: TRBD2
CDR3: CASSRLAGASSYNEQFF
DNA: TGTGCCAGTAGTAGGCTAGCGGGGGCAAGCTCCTACAATGAGCAGTTCTTC

J: TRBJ2-7
size: NA
V: TRBV6-5
D: TRBD2
CDR3: CASSYSTSGRNYEQYF
DNA: TGTGCCAGCAGTTACTCGACTAGCGGGAGGAACTACGAGCAGTACTTC

J: TRBJ2-1
size: NA
V: TRBV9
D: TRBD2
CDR3: CASSVLAGALYNEQFF
DNA: TGTGCCAGCAGCGTACTAGCGGGGGCCCTCTACAATGAGCAGTTCTTC

J: TRBJ2-3
size: NA
V: TRBV7-2
D: TRBD2
CDR3: CASSLGLRETTDTQYF
DNA: TGTGCCAGCAGCTTAGGGTTGCGGGAGACCACAGATACGCAGTATTTT

J: TRBJ2-5
size: NA
V: TRBV9
D: TRBD2
CDR3: CASSVAAGTSVETQYF
DNA: TGTGCCAGCAGCGTCGCCGCCGGGACTAGCGTGGAGACCCAGTACTTC

J: TRBJ1-3
size: many
V: TRBV7-6
D: NA
CDR3: CASSPGTSGDGNTIYF
DNA: TGTGCCAGCAGCCCAGGGACATCTGGGGATGGAAACACCATATATTTT

J: TRBJ2-2
size: NA
V: TRBV19
D: TRBD1
CDR3: CASSDRGTGELFF
DNA: TGTGCCAGTAGTGACAGGGGGACCGGGGAGCTGTTTTTT

J: TRBJ2-6
size: NA
V: TRBV28
D: TRBD1
CDR3: CASISPRDRGSPGANVLTF
DNA: TGTGCCAGCATCAGCCCCCGGGACAGGGGGTCCCCTGGGGCCAACGTCCTGACTTTC

J: TRBJ1-4
size: NA
V: TRBV28
D: NA
CDR3: CASTRQVATNEKLFF
DNA: TGTGCCAGCACCCGACAGGTTGCAACTAATGAAAAACTGTTTTTT